This TCR beta chain was documented in a study of cytomegalovirus exposure and HLA in healthy donors. Despite likely unrecorded immune exposures, the donors were nominally healthy at the time of sampling. Study-level findings and limits: The study found most TCR sequences rare, yet found some public TCRs in many donors.

With regard to this clone: The antigen remains undetermined.

Researchers ran the PCR with 60 Vbeta and 13 Jbeta primers. Clones were sequenced by immunoSEQ multiplex PCR, and TCRdb holds only the in-frame ones, with some missing. The table lists about 120,000 clones. The CDR3 covers 16 residues. Trimming took 6 bases from V and 5 from J; bases not matched to a gene: 7. The germline V gene has CDR1 MNHEY and CDR2 SMNVEV (reference sequence). The rearrangement joins TRBV27 to TRBJ2-3; TRBD2 aligns across 14 bases. The TCR comes from a man aged 18 to 30 in good health and CMV-seronegative. The sample taken for sequencing was PBMCs. The CDR3 bases are TGTGCCAGCAGGTCGACTAGCGGGGGGGTTGTAGATACGCAGTATTTT. This gives the protein CASRSTSGGVVDTQYF.